The T cell receptor beta chain described here comes from a study of blood T cells in healthy people across ages (dated by TCRdb to about 2015). Context from the whole study: In model experiments, template switching captured roughly one uniquely barcoded TCR beta cDNA molecule for every two T cells. Using deep sequencing normalized with unique cDNA molecular identifiers, the study measured how TCR beta repertoire diversity changes with age. The donors were divided into four age groups: young (average about 15 years), middle-aged (roughly 40), aged (about 61) and long-lived (more than 75). To avoid experimental bias, donors of different ages were distributed randomly across sequencing lanes. Using the same blood draw, the study looked at two additional independent replicas of 1 million unique cDNA reads for two donors, one aged 18 to 30 and the other aged 80 or older. Summary of the overall study and its limitations: Estimates of total diversity based on one million sequenced T cells were considered lower bounds and underestimates. Compared with the aged group, the long-lived group had more naive CD4+ T cells, fewer expanded clones and increased TCR diversity, a pattern suggesting age selection. Observed TCR beta diversity per million T cells fell roughly linearly with age, and a significant reduction was already apparent by age around 44. Observed TCR beta diversity correlated strongly with the percentage of naive T cells measured by flow cytometry. Because profiling used bulk unsorted PBMCs, naive and antigen-experienced compartments could not be compared conclusively. The CMV infection status of donors was not known, potentially confounding age-related changes in expanded clonotypes.

Receptor amplification or capture employed 5' RACE. TCRdb lists the instrument as Illumina HiSeq 2500. The second PCR ran for about 6 to 12 cycles and used a J-beta primer mix along with a sample-barcoded 5' primer. A template-switch 5' adaptor carrying 12 random nucleotides introduced a unique molecular identifier onto each TCR beta cDNA molecule. At least 3 million CDR3-containing paired-end reads were obtained from each sample. First-strand cDNA synthesis was performed from all RNA using the Mint cDNA synthesis kit, with priming by a TRBC-specific oligonucleotide. Following uracil-DNA glycosylase treatment, all cDNA underwent a first 18-cycle PCR with the universal primers M1SS and BC2_uni_R. Under the source paper's analysis protocol: For normalization, 1 million high-quality reads, each with a distinct molecular identifier, were randomly selected from each sample. Instead of being binned into consensus sequences, reads that shared molecular identifiers were thrown out. MiTCR, with a Q25 quality threshold and the strictest error-elimination algorithm, was used for CDR3 identification, clonotype clustering and error correction. A nonparametric unseen species model using Euler transformation provided a lower-bound estimate of total TCR beta diversity. Using fastp trimming at Q25 and MiXCR clonotype assembly, TCRdb reanalyzed the public sequencing data and kept in-frame beta chains. CDR3 protein sequences are deduplicated, and each keeps its most common genes and DNA. These V and J calls originate from TCRdb's pipeline instead of the authors' own analysis. For this sample there are around 800,000 distinct CDR3 sequences; around 62% appear just once. The top ten clones comprise about 27% of the sample.

With regard to this clonotype: No antigen is known for it. No much larger clonotype is one base removed from it; base qualities were not supplied.

Inclusive of the bounding cysteine and phenylalanine, the CDR3 is 14 residues long. Kept here is only the CDR3 DNA, which spans 42 bases and is read in frame from base 1. CDR1 and CDR2, looked up from the germline V gene (reference sequence), are DFQATT and SNEGSKA. V loses 0 bases of germline sequence and J loses 3 bases, and the interval between the two ends is 11 bases. Donors were roughly 40 systemically healthy Caucasian individuals from Russia aged 6 to 90 years. Around 10 milliliters of peripheral blood were collected from each donor into EDTA-treated Vacutainer tubes. PBMCs were isolated by Ficoll-Paque density-gradient centrifugation, with at least 6.5 million obtained per sample. Trizol reagent was used to extract total RNA from PBMCs, with at least 5.5 micrograms per sample. The percentages of naive CD45RAhigh/CD27high T cells were determined by flow cytometry on a PBMC aliquot from every donor.

The rearranged segments are TRBV20-1 and TRBJ1-1, with no D gene named confidently. Sequenced: blood. This sequence originates from a man between 25 and 39 years old in good health. The base sequence is TGCAGTGCTAGAGAGGCCAGGCAGGACACTGAAGCTTTCTTT. Its translation reads: CSAREARQDTEAFF.